The rows below give T cell receptor beta chains drawn from one sample of a study of CD8 T cells in ankylosing spondylitis. In TCRdb, the 5' RACE reads were re-called with MiXCR into one record per CDR3 protein. Of fewer than 400,000 distinct CDR3 sequences in the sample, roughly 15% were seen once. Sequenced input: blood, either unsorted or a sorted T cell fraction (not recorded which). All receptors derive from a male donor with ankylosing spondylitis or in good health (not recorded which). CDR3s include the opening cysteine and the closing phenylalanine or tryptophan.

v_call	cdr3_aa
TRBV5-1	CASSLGRADGNGYTF
TRBV7-8	CASSSSLHMLGNTGELFF
TRBV5-1	CASSLMGAGANVLTF
TRBV5-1	CASSLTLNTGELFF
TRBV18	CASSPGQGIHGYTF
TRBV20-1	CSAGGRIGETQYF
TRBV5-1	CASSLRDSRTYEQYF
TRBV5-5	CASSLYGVPEQYF
TRBV12-3/TRBV12-4	CASSLYLRGYEQYF
TRBV20-1	CSARGPGGNEQFF
TRBV5-6	CASSLPGLAGGSTDTQYF
TRBV9	CASRTEGNPGELFF
TRBV9	CASSPHGGVNTEAFF
TRBV28	CASQGQGWNNEQFF
TRBV5-1	CASRLDGTFSYEQYF
TRBV20-1	CSARGAPGSEQNEQFF
TRBV3-1	CASSQGMVLAPTGHGYTF
TRBV4-2	CASSQDPGTYNEQFF
TRBV3-1	CASVPDSSTDTQYF
TRBV11-2	CASSLTAEETQYF
TRBV12-3/TRBV12-4	CASRSAGLGNQPQHF
TRBV25-1	CASSEGMNEQFF
TRBV12-3/TRBV12-4	CASSLAGTGGYTF
TRBV12-3/TRBV12-4	CASSWTGKGEKLFF
TRBV6-5	CASSLMTSGGAYEQFF
TRBV5-6	CASSLATTDTQYF
TRBV5-1	CASSLGGGRAYGYTF
TRBV18	CASSLRTLSTDTQYF
TRBV3-1	CASSQVEGNLEGYTF
TRBV5-1	CASSFDTLKQYF
TRBV5-1	CASSLAIPSTDTQYF
TRBV12-3/TRBV12-4	CASSPVQSGPQHF
TRBV20-1	CSASQTNAREGTQYF
TRBV5-1	CASSLELVQTQYF
TRBV4-1	CASSPTPGQQGAFGNQPQHF
TRBV20-1	CSARAGTSRLEQYF
TRBV19	CASRQTGYGQPQHF
TRBV2	CASSRGSLYGYTF
TRBV12-3/TRBV12-4	CASSKRGQGSSYEQYF
TRBV5-1	CASSFNGRSGDYEQYF
TRBV29-1	CSVEIRNYGYTF
TRBV27	CASSSAGQGPGSPLHF
TRBV7-7	CASSSAVAGVSEQYF
TRBV4-1	CASSQELANSYEQYF
TRBV15	CATSRAGGGEKLFF
TRBV20-1	CSAMGQGETYEQYF
TRBV4-1	CASSQDRDRVPYEQYF
TRBV4-1	CASSQVGTSGTDTQYF
TRBV20-1	CSAKRVDTGELFF
TRBV9	CASSVEPGSSYEQYF
TRBV15	CATSRRPGTGSTDTQYF
TRBV19	CASSRDGTGTTGELFF
TRBV2	CASSTTPGQGTQYF
TRBV12-3/TRBV12-4	CASSPGRREAQYF
TRBV25-1	CASSEFPGGGTEAFF
TRBV10-1	CASSIGLAGVDEQYF
TRBV4-1	CASSQERSLASTDTQYF
TRBV5-1	CASSSGTGGNGGYTF
TRBV6-1	CASRGTGEGGYTF
TRBV12-3/TRBV12-4	CASSLEARAPYNEQFF